This T cell receptor beta chain was identified in a study of blood T cell repertoires in COVID-19. Study overall: In each case, the material was cDNA or gDNA derived from T cells, B-cell-depleted T cells, or PBMCs.

Assay: immunoSEQ multiplex PCR; the TCRdb copy retains only in-frame clones and omits some. The data show about 260,000 clones, about 88% seen once. CDR1 MNHEY and CDR2 SMNVEV come from the germline V gene (reference sequence). This CDR3 contains 14 residues. V trimming: 6 bases; J trimming: 4 bases; junction bases outside the gene matches: 7. This chain joins TRBV27 and TRBJ2-3, with 7 bases identical to TRBD1. Material: peripheral blood. This TCR came from a woman aged 25-40 years with COVID-19, enrolled during active disease. CDR3 DNA sequence: TGTGCCAGCAGCATAGGACAGGTCGCAGATACGCAGTATTTT. Translation: CASSIGQVADTQYF.